Detailed here is one T cell receptor beta chain. This sample stems from a study of monozygotic twins with inflammatory bowel disease. Every TCR library consumed around 4,000 ng of total RNA. TCRdb re-called the 5' RACE reads; one entry per CDR3 protein, DNA not given. This table holds about 330,000 distinct CDR3 sequences. Germline CDR1 is MNHEY and CDR2 is SMNVEV (reference sequence). The CDR3 has 14 residues. Sequencing used blood. This TCR derives from a human donor with ulcerative colitis or Crohn's disease, or a healthy co-twin of an affected twin (not recorded which). V usage is TRBV27 and J usage is TRBJ2-3; TCRdb's D gene call, TRBD1, goes unchecked for lack of DNA. The CDR3 is CASNENGGSDTQYF.